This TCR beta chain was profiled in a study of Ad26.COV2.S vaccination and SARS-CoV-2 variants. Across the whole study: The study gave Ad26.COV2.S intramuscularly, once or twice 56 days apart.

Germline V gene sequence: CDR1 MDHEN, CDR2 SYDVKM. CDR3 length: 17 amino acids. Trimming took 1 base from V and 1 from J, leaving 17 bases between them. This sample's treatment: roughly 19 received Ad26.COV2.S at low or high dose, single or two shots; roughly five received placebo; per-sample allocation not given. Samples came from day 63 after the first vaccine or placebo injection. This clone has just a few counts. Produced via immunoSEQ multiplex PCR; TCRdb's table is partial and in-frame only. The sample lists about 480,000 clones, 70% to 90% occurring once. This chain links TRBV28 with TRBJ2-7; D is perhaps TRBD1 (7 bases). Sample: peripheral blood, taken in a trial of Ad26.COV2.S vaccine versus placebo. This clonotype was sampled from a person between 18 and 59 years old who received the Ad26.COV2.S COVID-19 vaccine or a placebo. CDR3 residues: CASSLFSRGRPSYEQYF. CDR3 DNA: TGTGCCAGCAGTTTATTCAGCAGGGGGAGGCCTTCCTACGAGCAGTACTTC.